This T cell receptor beta chain was profiled in a study of response to subunit inactivated influenza vaccine. The CDR3 extends over 15 amino acids. Germline CDR1 reads DFQATT; CDR2 reads SNEGSKA (reference sequence). Losses at the gene ends were 6 bases for V and 5 bases for J; bases not matched to a gene: 9. TCRdb ran MiXCR on the RT-PCR reads and lists one entry per CDR3 protein. The sample lists roughly 620,000 distinct CDR3 sequences, 11% seen once, with roughly 9.6% in the top ten. These same records also appear under a second study, on T cells expressing NK-cell markers. That work contributes: What made the TCR beta cDNA was 5'RACE template switching with UMIs. The TCR beta repertoires were obtained from sorted CD3+CD56+NKG2C+, CD3+CD56+NKG2C- and CD3+CD56-NKG2C+ T cells. Uncertainty persisted over the HCMV specificity of expanded NKG2C+ T cell clones.

This chain links TRBV20-1 with TRBJ2-1; 11 bases line up with TRBD2. This sequence was found in a man aged 45-60 years who received an inactivated influenza vaccine. The sequencing here drew on PBMCs from blood, taken on the day of vaccination. Here the CDR3 reads CSATPGLAADNEQFF. In nucleotides, the CDR3 is TGCAGTGCCACGCCGGGACTAGCGGCAGACAATGAGCAGTTCTTC.